What follows is one TCR beta chain and its context. This sample is part of a study of T-cell memory formation after mild COVID-19. Whole-study context: TCR clusters were mostly confined to one donor each.

TCRdb itself ran the 5' RACE reads through MiXCR, one entry per CDR3 protein. The sample includes more than 55,000 distinct CDR3 sequences, roughly 9.5% of them seen just once. CDR3 size: 18 residues. In germline, CDR1 is SEHNR, CDR2 FQNEAQ (reference sequence). Trimming removed 4 bases from V and 0 bases from J, with 19 bases in between. The receptor comes from a man aged 18-30 years who had mild COVID-19 (a few samples of this study predate the infection). Cell type and time point are not known. The chain carries TRBV7-9 and TRBJ1-5; tentative D call: TRBD1 (5 bases). Sample: PBMCs or a T cell subset sorted from them (not recorded which). CDR3 protein: CASSSPSRGGDSNQPQHF. CDR3 nucleotide sequence: TGTGCCAGCAGCTCCCCTTCGCGGGGGGGGGATAGCAATCAGCCCCAGCATTTT.